The rows below give T cell receptor beta chains drawn from one sample of a study of response to subunit inactivated influenza vaccine. MiXCR, run by TCRdb on the RT-PCR reads, gives a single entry per CDR3 protein. The data contain approximately 700,000 distinct CDR3 sequences, 14% of them seen just once; the ten biggest clones take up less than 9%. The sequencing here drew on PBMCs from blood, taken roughly 2 weeks before vaccination. The receptors shown here come from a man aged 50-59 years who received an inactivated influenza vaccine. The CDR3 runs from the conserved cysteine through the conserved F or W. D genes are given only for firm matches. Clone size is stated in some rows and not others, as once, few, many or a class when expanded.

clone_size	v_call	d_call	j_call	cdr3_nt	cdr3_aa
few	TRBV5-1	NA	TRBJ1-1	TGCGCCAGCAGCTTGGCGGCAGGGCGGAACACTGAAGCTTTCTTT	CASSLAAGRNTEAFF
NA	TRBV5-5	TRBD2	TRBJ2-3	TGTGCCAGCAGCTTGCTCGCGGGGGGTAACACAGATACGCAGTATTTT	CASSLLAGGNTDTQYF
few	TRBV29-1	NA	TRBJ2-7	TGCAGCGCTACCAGGGACACGGGTTACGAGCAGTACTTC	CSATRDTGYEQYF
few	TRBV20-1	TRBD2	TRBJ2-7	TGCAGTGCTAGACCCGTAGCGGGAGTGGGTAATGACGAGCAGTACTTC	CSARPVAGVGNDEQYF
many	TRBV10-3	NA	TRBJ2-2	TGTGCCATCCAAGACAGTCCTTCCACCGGGGAGCTGTTTTTT	CAIQDSPSTGELFF
NA	TRBV5-1	NA	TRBJ2-3	TGCGCCAGCAGCGAAGAGGGGGGGCCCACAGATACGCAGTATTTT	CASSEEGGPTDTQYF
NA	TRBV20-1	TRBD2	TRBJ2-2	TGCAGTGCTAGAGAAGGGACTAGGACCGGGGAGCTGTTTTTT	CSAREGTRTGELFF
few	TRBV7-2	NA	TRBJ2-3	TGTGCCAGCAGCTTGGAAGCGGCCGTCCGCTATACGCAGTATTTT	CASSLEAAVRYTQYF
few	TRBV2	NA	TRBJ2-1	TGTGCCACTTACACCTACAATGAGCAGTTCTTC	CATYTYNEQFF
NA	TRBV29-1	NA	TRBJ2-2	TGCAGCGTTCGTTCAGGGACCGCGAACACCGGGGAGCTGTTTTTT	CSVRSGTANTGELFF
many	TRBV15	NA	TRBJ1-3	TGTGCCACCAGCAGAGATTCAGGGACTGGAAACACCATATATTTT	CATSRDSGTGNTIYF
few	TRBV4-3	NA	TRBJ1-1	TGCGCCAGCAGCCAAGACACCATCATGAACACTGAAGCTTTCTTT	CASSQDTIMNTEAFF
NA	TRBV5-1	TRBD2	TRBJ2-2	TGCGCCAGCAGTACCCAAGCGGGAGGGCCAACCGGGGAGCTGTTTTTT	CASSTQAGGPTGELFF
NA	TRBV7-2	NA	TRBJ2-7	TGTGCCAGCAGCTTCTTGCTCTCAAGCTCCTACGAGCAGTACTTC	CASSFLLSSSYEQYF
few	TRBV28	NA	TRBJ1-5	TGTGCCAGCACCTCCGGCAGCCACAATAATCAGCCCCAGCATTTT	CASTSGSHNNQPQHF
NA	TRBV5-1	NA	TRBJ2-1	TGCGCCAGCAGCTACCGGGACTTAGCAATCGGCAATGAGCAGTTCTTC	CASSYRDLAIGNEQFF
few	TRBV20-1	TRBD2	TRBJ2-3	TGCAGTGCTACCCTAGCGGGGGACCCTACGCAGTATTTT	CSATLAGDPTQYF
few	TRBV28	NA	TRBJ1-5	TGTGCCAGCAATGTGGGTACAGGCCGGACGAGACAGCCCCAGCATTTT	CASNVGTGRTRQPQHF
few	TRBV3-1	NA	TRBJ1-1	TGTGCCAGCAGCCAAGGCGAAGGGTCGGACGGTGCTTTCTTT	CASSQGEGSDGAFF
few	TRBV12-3/TRBV12-4	NA	TRBJ1-1	TGTGCCAGCAGTCTACCGCCGCCCTTGAACACTGAAGCTTTCTTT	CASSLPPPLNTEAFF
NA	TRBV5-1	NA	TRBJ2-2	TGCGCCAGCAGCCTAATCTTAAACACCGGGGAGCTGTTTTTT	CASSLILNTGELFF
NA	TRBV4-1	TRBD2	TRBJ2-4	TGCGCCAGCAGCCAAGATTTCGCTACGGGGGGCAAAAACATTCAGTACTTC	CASSQDFATGGKNIQYF
NA	TRBV5-1	TRBD1	TRBJ2-7	TGCGCCAGCAGCTTGGACACAGGGGGCAGGTACGAGCAGTACTTC	CASSLDTGGRYEQYF
many	TRBV5-1	TRBD2	TRBJ2-1	TGCGCCAGCAACCCGGGACTAGCGGTTTACAATGAGCAGTTCTTC	CASNPGLAVYNEQFF
NA	TRBV7-2	TRBD1	TRBJ1-5	TGTGCCAGCAGCCCCGGGACAGTGGGCAATCAGCCCCAGCATTTT	CASSPGTVGNQPQHF
few	TRBV10-3	TRBD1	TRBJ2-5	TGTGCCACTACTACAGGGGCCGACCCCCCCCCCGAAGAGACCCAGTACTTC	CATTTGADPPPEETQYF
NA	TRBV12-3/TRBV12-4	NA	TRBJ2-1	TGTGCCAGCAGTTTAGCGGAAGACGCTGAGCAGTTCTTC	CASSLAEDAEQFF
NA	TRBV7-8	NA	TRBJ2-3	TGTGCCAGCAGCTTACTGCGGGGACAAGGGCAAGATACGCAGTATTTT	CASSLLRGQGQDTQYF
NA	TRBV4-1	NA	TRBJ2-7	TGCGCCAGCAGCCAAGCCCAGGGGATACGCGAGCAGTACTTC	CASSQAQGIREQYF
NA	TRBV10-3	NA	TRBJ2-7	TGTGCCATCGGTAGGGGACTCGAGCAGTACTTC	CAIGRGLEQYF
NA	TRBV28	TRBD1	TRBJ2-1	TGTGCCAGCAGTCCCCTCATGGGACAGGGAGTGATAAGAAAGTTCTTC	CASSPLMGQGVIRKFF
many	TRBV12-3/TRBV12-4	NA	TRBJ1-6	TGTGCCAGCAGTTTACAGGGGTCACCCCTCCACTTT	CASSLQGSPLHF
few	TRBV6-5	NA	TRBJ1-4	TGTGCCAGCAGTTACTTTCCTACGACAGAAAAACTGTTTTTT	CASSYFPTTEKLFF
NA	TRBV7-9	TRBD2	TRBJ2-1	TGTGCCAGCAGCTTAAAGGGACTAGCGGGAGGTAATGAGCAGTTCTTC	CASSLKGLAGGNEQFF
few	TRBV25-1	NA	TRBJ1-1	TGTGCCAGCAGTTACACACTTGGGACCGAAGCTTTCTTT	CASSYTLGTEAFF
NA	TRBV11-2	TRBD2	TRBJ2-1	TGTGCCAGCAGACACACAACTAGCGCCTCCTACAATGAGCAGTTCTTC	CASRHTTSASYNEQFF
few	TRBV29-1	TRBD1	TRBJ2-3	TGCAGCGTTAAAGGGGGGACAGGGGCTTCAGATACGCAGTATTTT	CSVKGGTGASDTQYF
NA	TRBV29-1	NA	TRBJ2-2	TGCAGCGTTTGGGCTGGCACCGGGGAGCTGTTTTTT	CSVWAGTGELFF
NA	TRBV15	NA	TRBJ1-5	TGTGCCACCAGCAGAGACCGGGGGCACAATCAGCCCCAGCATTTT	CATSRDRGHNQPQHF
few	TRBV20-1	NA	TRBJ2-7	TGCAGTGCTAGATCAAGAACGAACAACGAGCAGTACTTC	CSARSRTNNEQYF
NA	TRBV9	NA	TRBJ2-5	TGTGCCAGCAGCGTAGCGGCAGGGGCTCCACAAGAGACCCAGTACTTC	CASSVAAGAPQETQYF
NA	TRBV7-9	TRBD1	TRBJ1-1	TGTGCCAGCAGCTCCACTCGACAGGGGGCAGGCACTGAAGCTTTCTTT	CASSSTRQGAGTEAFF
few	TRBV3-1	TRBD1	TRBJ1-5	TGTGCCAGCAGCCAAGGCGGACAGGGGGCTTATAGCAATCAGCCCCAGCATTTT	CASSQGGQGAYSNQPQHF
NA	TRBV28	NA	TRBJ2-5	TGTGCCAGCCAGAGGGAGACCCAGTACTTC	CASQRETQYF
few	TRBV9	NA	TRBJ2-1	TGTGCCAGCAGCGTAGACATGCGGGACGGTTACAATGAGCAGTTCTTC	CASSVDMRDGYNEQFF
few	TRBV2	NA	TRBJ2-4	TGTGCCAGCGAGAAAAGGAAAGGGCCGGGATTAGCCAAAAACATTCAGTACTTC	CASEKRKGPGLAKNIQYF
few	TRBV24-1	NA	TRBJ2-5	TGTGCCACCAGTGACCGGATGCGCCCGGGGCAAGAGACCCAGTACTTC	CATSDRMRPGQETQYF
few	TRBV5-1	NA	TRBJ2-1	TGCGCCAGCAGGAAGACTGGGAATGAGCAGTTCTTC	CASRKTGNEQFF
NA	TRBV5-1	NA	TRBJ2-5	TGCGCCAGCAGCTTGGCCCCCACGGGGGAGACCCAGTACTTC	CASSLAPTGETQYF